This entry describes one T cell receptor beta chain. This sample was taken from a study of cytomegalovirus exposure and HLA in healthy donors. Primers: 60 Vbeta forward and 13 Jbeta reverse. This table comes from immunoSEQ multiplex PCR, and its TCRdb copy is limited to in-frame clones, with some not included. Of approximately 150,000 clones in the sample, more than 60% are singletons; the top ten hold around 9.3%. Germline CDR1 and CDR2: SGHRS and YFSETQ. The CDR3 runs to 16 residues. Deletions cut 7 bases from V and 1 base from J, with 21 bases between. The sample taken for sequencing was PBMCs. The V gene is TRBV5-1, the J gene TRBJ2-7, with TRBD2 as a possible D gene (6 bases). This clonotype was obtained from a young man in good health and CMV-seropositive. CDR3 coding DNA: TGCGCCAGCGGGGCGGGAACATCTACCCGGTCCTACGAGCAGTACTTC. Protein product: CASGAGTSTRSYEQYF.